The entry below gives a single T cell receptor (beta chain) sequence along with its context. The ends were cut back, 3 bases at V and 11 bases at J, with 13 bases in the middle. The germline CDR1 and CDR2 sequences are GTSNPN and SVGIG (reference sequence). The CDR3 extends over 11 amino acids. The sample is drawn from a study of spatial heterogeneity in lung cancer. TCRdb reprocessed the 5' RACE reads via MiXCR and lists one record per CDR3 protein. The data contain 95,000 or so distinct CDR3 sequences, around 9% of them singletons. Time point of the sample: sample taken at primary tumor resection. The sequenced material consisted of unsorted whole RNA from tumor, nontumor lung or frozen PBMC.

V usage is TRBV30 and J usage is TRBJ1-1, with D tentatively TRBD1 (6 bases). This receptor was taken from a male donor with early-stage non-small cell lung cancer. The sequencing used PBMCs, collected at surgery. The CDR3 nucleotides read TGTGCCTGGAGCCCACAGGGAAATGCTTTCTTT. Translating it yields CAWSPQGNAFF.